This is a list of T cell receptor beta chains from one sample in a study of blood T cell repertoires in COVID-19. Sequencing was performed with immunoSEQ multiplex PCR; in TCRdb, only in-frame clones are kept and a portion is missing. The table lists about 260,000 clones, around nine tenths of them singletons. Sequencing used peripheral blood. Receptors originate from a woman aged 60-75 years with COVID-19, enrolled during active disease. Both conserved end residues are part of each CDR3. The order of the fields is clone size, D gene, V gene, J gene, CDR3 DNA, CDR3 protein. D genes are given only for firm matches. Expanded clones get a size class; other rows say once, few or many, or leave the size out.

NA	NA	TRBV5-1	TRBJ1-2	TGCGCCAGCATCCAGGGGCCGGGGCTAGATGGCTACACCTTC	CASIQGPGLDGYTF
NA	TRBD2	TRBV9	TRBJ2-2	TGTGCCAGCAGCGTAGAGATAGCGGGGAACACCGGGGAGCTGTTTTTT	CASSVEIAGNTGELFF
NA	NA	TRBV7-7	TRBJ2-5	TGTGCCAGCAGCAACCTCTACGAAGAGACCCAGTACTTC	CASSNLYEETQYF
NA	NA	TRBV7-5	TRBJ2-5	TGTGTCAGAAGCCACCAGGTGGGCAGGGAAGAGACCCAGTACTTC	CVRSHQVGREETQYF
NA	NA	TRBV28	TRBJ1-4	TGTGCCAGCAGTTTGCCGGGGGGTTTGGGTGAAAAACTGTTTTTT	CASSLPGGLGEKLFF
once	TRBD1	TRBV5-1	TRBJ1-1	TGCGCCAGCAGCTTGACCGGGACAGGGAGCCCCCTGAACACTGAAGCTTTCTTT	CASSLTGTGSPLNTEAFF
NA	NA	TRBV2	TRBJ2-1	TGTGCCAGTGGCGGGCGGGACAGCCGAAACAATGAGCAGTTCTTC	CASGGRDSRNNEQFF
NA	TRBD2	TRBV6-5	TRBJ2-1	TGTGCCAGCACCCATAGCGGGAGGGCGGATGAGCAGTTCTTC	CASTHSGRADEQFF
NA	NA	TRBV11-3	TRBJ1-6	TGTGCCAGCAGCTTGTTCGGGCAGGGTAATTCACCCCTCCACTTT	CASSLFGQGNSPLHF
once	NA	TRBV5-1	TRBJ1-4	TGCGCCAGCAGCTTGGACAGGGCGGGGGCTATTGGAAAACTGTTTTTT	CASSLDRAGAIGKLFF
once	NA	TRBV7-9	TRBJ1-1	TGTGCCAGCAGCTTAGCGACAGGTTTTTGGGACACTGAAGCTTTCTTT	CASSLATGFWDTEAFF
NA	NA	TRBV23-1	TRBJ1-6	TGCGCCAGCAGTCAATCGTTGAACAGAAATTCACCCCTCCACTTT	CASSQSLNRNSPLHF
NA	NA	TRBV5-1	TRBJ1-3	TGCGCCAGCAGCTTGCAGGGCCCGGACACCATATATTTT	CASSLQGPDTIYF
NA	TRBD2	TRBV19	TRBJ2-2	TGTGCCAGTAGTATGGGGACTAGCGGGACCAACGGGGAGCTGTTTTTT	CASSMGTSGTNGELFF
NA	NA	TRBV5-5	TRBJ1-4	TGTGCCAGCAGCTCCCGACCTGGGGAGGCAACTAATGAAAAACTGTTTTTT	CASSSRPGEATNEKLFF
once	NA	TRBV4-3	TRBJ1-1	TGCGCCAGCCGGGCAAACCAGGGCCTCGCTGAAGCTTTCTTT	CASRANQGLAEAFF
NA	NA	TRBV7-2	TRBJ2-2	TGTGCCAGCAGCCCACAGGGTCTCGCGAGCACCGGGGAGCTGTTTTTT	CASSPQGLASTGELFF
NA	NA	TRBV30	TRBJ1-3	TGTGCCTTTCAGGCAGTTTCTGGAAACACCATATATTTT	CAFQAVSGNTIYF
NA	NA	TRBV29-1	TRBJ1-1	TGCAGCGTTGAAGGTTGGAGGGCCGGGCGGAACACTGAAGCTTTCTTT	CSVEGWRAGRNTEAFF
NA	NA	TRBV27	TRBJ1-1	TGTGCCAGCAACCCGACCTGGGGCGACACTGAAGCTTTCTTT	CASNPTWGDTEAFF
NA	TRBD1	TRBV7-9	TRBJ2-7	TGTGCCAGCACCCTCGGGACAGTTCCATACGAGCAGTACTTC	CASTLGTVPYEQYF
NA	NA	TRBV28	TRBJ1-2	TGTGCCAGCAGAACCCCAGGGTACACTGGGAACTATGGCTACACCTTC	CASRTPGYTGNYGYTF
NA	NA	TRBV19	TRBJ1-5	TGTGCCAGTACCAACAGGGGCAATCAGCCCCAGCATTTT	CASTNRGNQPQHF
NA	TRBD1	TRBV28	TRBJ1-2	TGTGCCAGCAGTTTATGGCAGGGGGCTCTATATGGCTACACCTTC	CASSLWQGALYGYTF